The 20 T cell receptor beta chains presented below share a single source sample, sequenced in a study of EBV T-cell therapy then PD-1 blockade in nasopharyngeal carcinoma. The antigens these receptors bind are not known. Here immunoSEQ multiplex PCR was the method, and the copy in TCRdb shows in-frame clones only, minus some. This sample has roughly 20,000 clones, with 80% to 85% found just once. The treatment: AdE1-LMPpoly-expanded autologous EBV-specific T-cell therapy followed by anti-PD-1 nivolumab. This specimen consisted of CD8+ T cells from blood, obtained at roughly day 33 from a patient whose treatment included autologous EBV-specific T cells and nivolumab. These TCRs come from a man aged 35-49 years with nasopharyngeal carcinoma.

The chain carries TRBV30 and TRBJ2-5; the D is unclear. V was cut by 3 bases and J by 5 bases, with 10 bases left in between. The CDR3 spans 12 residues. Germline values: CDR1 GTSNPN, CDR2 SVGIG (reference sequence). The CDR3 protein is CAWSSIRETQYF. In DNA, the CDR3 is TGTGCCTGGAGCTCGATTCGGGAGACCCAGTACTTC.

This chain connects TRBV9 to TRBJ2-5, with D perhaps being TRBD1 or TRBD2 (7 bases each). Trimming stripped 6 bases from V and 2 bases from J, with 20 bases between. Germline lookup yields CDR1 SGDLS and CDR2 YYNGEE. CDR3 size: 16 residues. CDR3: CASNRGTRGVQETQYF. CDR3 sequence (DNA): TGTGCCAGCAACAGGGGCACCCGGGGGGTACAAGAGACCCAGTACTTC. Drawing the rest from reference TRBV9 and TRBJ2-5, the complete variable domain is DSGVTQTPKHLITATGQRVTLRCSPRSGDLSVYWYQQSLDQGLQFLIQYYNGEERAKGNILERFSAQQFPDLHSELNLSSLELGDSALYFCASNRGTRGVQETQYFGPGTRLLVL.

In regard to this clone: One end of the junction varies from germline; a read error may be responsible. V and J are TRBV9 and TRBJ2-1; 7 nucleotides align to TRBD2. Germline V gives CDR1 SGDLS, CDR2 YYNGEE. The CDR3 is made up of 12 amino acids. This CDR3 is CASSQPRDYPVF. The CDR3 DNA sequence: TGTGCCAGCAGCCAGCCCCGGGACTATCCGGTCTTC.

CDR3 nucleotides: TGTGCCAGCAGTGAGACAGGGGGTGGAACAGATACGCAGTATTTT. It translates to CASSETGGGTDTQYF. The V and J genes are TRBV6-4 and TRBJ2-3, with TRBD1 matching 9 bases. The CDR3 spans 15 residues. V lost 3 bases, J lost 3 bases, and 4 bases stayed unmatched. The germline V gene has CDR1 MRHNA and CDR2 SNTAGT.

The V call is TRBV6-2 or TRBV6-3, the J call TRBJ2-1; perhaps D is TRBD1 or TRBD2 (5 bases each). The CDR3 loop spans 16 amino acids. Trimming pared 3 bases from V and 3 bases from J, leaving 15 bases between. The germline gives CDR1 MNHEY, CDR2 SVGEGT. The CDR3 sequence: CASSYYGGRIYNEQFF. Here the CDR3 DNA reads TGTGCCAGCAGTTATTATGGGGGAAGGATCTACAATGAGCAGTTCTTC.

This chain connects TRBV27 to TRBJ2-3, with TRBD1 as a possible D gene (6 bases). Germline lookup yields CDR1 MNHEY and CDR2 SMNVEV (reference sequence). Deletions cut 10 bases from V and 3 bases from J, with 20 bases between. The CDR3 is made up of 15 amino acids. DNA of the CDR3: TGTGCCACCTTGGGCCGTCAGGGGCGTACAGATACGCAGTATTTT. This codes for CATLGRQGRTDTQYF.

The rearrangement joins TRBV7-9 to TRBJ1-4, with a weak D call TRBD1 (5 bases). CDR3 length: 16 amino acids. Looked up from germline, CDR1 is SEHNR and CDR2 is FQNEAQ (reference sequence). V shed 1 base and J shed 7 bases, with 16 bases lying between them. The CDR3 region has the DNA TGTGCCAGCAGCTTAGTTATCCAGGGCATCTTTGAAAAACTGTTTTTT. Protein product: CASSLVIQGIFEKLFF.

To note about this clone: This may be a read error, as it is one base from a much larger clone. At the DNA level, this CDR3 is encoded by other sequences in the same sample as well. The chain carries TRBV15 and TRBJ2-5, with D tentatively TRBD1 or TRBD2 (6 bases each). The CDR3 runs 13 residues. Germline V gives CDR1 LNHNV, CDR2 YYDKDF (reference sequence). V was clipped by 3 bases and J by 4 bases, with 9 bases between them. CDR3 sequence reads: CATSSEGGETQYF. Here the CDR3 DNA reads TGTGCCACCAGCAGTGAGGGGGGAGAGACCCAGTACTTC.

The chain combines TRBV9 with TRBJ1-3; tentatively, D is TRBD1 (6 bases). CDR3 length equals 15 residues. Germline CDR1 and CDR2: SGDLS and YYNGEE. Trimming removed 4 bases at V and 5 bases at J, with 16 bases between. The chain's CDR3 is CASSSTGSRRNTIYF. CDR3 nucleotide sequence: TGTGCCAGCAGCTCGACAGGCAGTCGAAGAAACACCATATATTTT.

By share of the sample, this clone is medium-sized (0.01 to 0.1%). The rearrangement links TRBV6-4 to TRBJ2-2; D may be TRBD1 (6 bases). CDR1 is MRHNA, CDR2 SNTAGT, per germline. The length of the CDR3 is 16 residues. V was shortened by 0 bases and J by 3 bases, with 11 bases between the two germline ends. CDR3 sequence: CASSDSIGGDTGELFF. The CDR3, as DNA: TGTGCCAGCAGTGACTCGATAGGGGGTGACACCGGGGAGCTGTTTTTT.

This sequence joins TRBV27 and TRBJ1-4; tentatively, D is TRBD1 (6 bases). The CDR3 has 17 residues. The germline V gene encodes CDR1 MNHEY and CDR2 SMNVEV (reference sequence). V was clipped by 2 bases and J by 6 bases, with 19 bases between them. The CDR3 reads CASSLGAGVGTHEKLFF. The CDR3 DNA sequence: TGTGCCAGCAGTTTAGGGGCGGGAGTCGGGACACATGAAAAACTGTTTTTT. The whole variable domain, filled in from reference TRBV27 and TRBJ1-4, reads EAQVTQNPRYLITVTGKKLTVTCSQNMNHEYMSWYRQDPGLGLRQIYYSMNVEVTDKGDVPEGYKVSRKEKRNFPLILESPSPNQTSLYFCASSLGAGVGTHEKLFFGSGTQLSVL.

J is TRBJ1-5 and V is TRBV4-1, with D unclear. Germline values: CDR1 MGHRA, CDR2 YSYEKL. Trimming removed 1 base from V and 1 base from J, with 8 bases in between. The CDR3 is 15 residues long. The CDR3 bases are TGCGCCAGCAGCCAAGGCTTTACGAGCAATCAGCCCCAGCATTTT. Translated: CASSQGFTSNQPQHF.

The genes are TRBV3-1 (or the pseudogene TRBV3-2) and TRBJ2-7; 8 bases agree with TRBD1. Germline-derived CDR1 and CDR2 are LGHDT and YNNKEL (reference sequence). This CDR3 spans 16 amino acids. The ends lost 4 bases at V and 5 bases at J; junction bases unmatched: 13. The CDR3 protein is CASSLPTGTGPHEQYF. CDR3 nucleotides: TGTGCCAGCAGCCTGCCGACCGGGACAGGTCCCCACGAGCAGTACTTC.

This chain joins TRBV9 and TRBJ2-1; 8 bases match TRBD2. Germline CDR1 reads SGDLS; CDR2 reads YYNGEE. V was clipped by 0 bases and J by 8 bases; unmatched bases: 7. This CDR3 spans 15 amino acids. CDR3 sequence: CASSVGGGPRDEQFF. CDR3 in DNA: TGTGCCAGCAGCGTAGGCGGGGGGCCTAGGGATGAGCAGTTCTTC.

The chain joins TRBV11-2 to TRBJ1-6; no definite D call. Germline values: CDR1 SGHAT, CDR2 FQNNGV. V gave up 5 bases and J gave up 12 bases, with 11 bases separating them. The CDR3 totals 12 residues. DNA for the CDR3: TGTGCCAGCAGCCCCCACTCGGGACCCCTCCACTTT. Encoded protein: CASSPHSGPLHF.

The chain recombines TRBV4-1 with TRBJ2-7; a weak D match, TRBD2 (5 bases). Germline CDR1 and CDR2: MGHRA and YSYEKL. This CDR3 region has 13 residues. The ends were cut back, 4 bases at V and 3 bases at J, with 10 bases in the middle. The CDR3 coding sequence is TGCGCCAGCAGCCCCGCCGGACTCTACGAGCAGTACTTC. Its protein product is CASSPAGLYEQYF.

The chain has TRBV15 and TRBJ1-3; D unclear. The CDR3 extends over 12 amino acids. The germline V gene has CDR1 LNHNV and CDR2 YYDKDF (reference sequence). Trimming pared 5 bases from V and 1 base from J, leaving 3 bases between. In nucleotides, the CDR3 is TGTGCCACCAGCCCGTCTGGAAACACCATATATTTT. The encoded protein is CATSPSGNTIYF.

This clone was picked up a small number of times. The V gene is TRBV4-3, the J gene TRBJ1-6; D gene ambiguous. The V and J ends lost 0 bases and 8 bases respectively, with 11 bases between them. CDR1 is LGHNA, CDR2 YSLEER, per germline. The CDR3 extends over 15 amino acids. CDR3 sequence (DNA): TGCGCCAGCAGCCAAGATAAGGCCGCTCATTCACCCCTCCACTTT. It yields the protein CASSQDKAAHSPLHF.

The chain uses TRBV5-6 and TRBJ2-1; TRBD1 matches 7 bases. From germline, CDR1 is SGHDT and CDR2 YYEEEE. The CDR3 has 13 amino acids. Trimming at V came to 4 bases and at J to 4 bases, leaving 2 bases not matched to a gene. CDR3 residues: CASSPGGYNEQFF. In nucleotides, the CDR3 is TGTGCCAGCAGCCCAGGGGGATACAATGAGCAGTTCTTC.

This clone was seen just once. The rearrangement uses TRBV4-1 and TRBJ2-7, with TRBD1 matching 9 bases. The CDR3 is 15 residues long. Looked up from germline, CDR1 is MGHRA and CDR2 is YSYEKL. V lost 1 base and J lost 4; bases outside the gene matches: 5. The CDR3 coding sequence is TGCGCCAGCAGCCAAGCCCCGACAGGGGGGTACGAGCAGTACTTC. This gives the protein CASSQAPTGGYEQYF.